A single sample gave rise to the 19 T cell receptor beta chains below, sequenced in a study of CD8 T cells in Susac syndrome (dated by TCRdb to between 2018 and 2021). The library came from the immunoSEQ multiplex PCR assay. RNA was extracted using the RNeasy kit, and roughly 0.5 to 1 ug of the RNA was reverse transcribed with random hexamers. TCRdb took the public reads, trimmed them with fastp at Q25, ran MiXCR for clone calling and kept in-frame beta chains. Identical CDR3 protein sequences are pooled into one entry, listed with their most common genes and DNA. A total of some 180,000 distinct CDR3 sequences appear in this sample, approximately 94% of them only once. The ten largest clones add up to more than 0.1% of the sample. The sequenced material came from CD4+ T cells from PBMCs. These receptors were collected from a human donor in good health.

The V call is TRBV14, the J call TRBJ1-2; TRBD1 is a possible D gene (5 bases). With 5 bases removed from V and 7 bases from J, the gap between germline ends came to 14 bases. This CDR3 comprises 13 residues. Germline V gene sequence: CDR1 SGHDN, CDR2 FVKESK. CDR3 nucleotide sequence: TGTGCCAGCAGCTCGGACAACCTATTTGGCTACACCTTC. This sequence encodes CASSSDNLFGYTF.

The V gene is TRBV16, the J gene TRBJ2-3, with D perhaps matching TRBD1 (5 bases). In germline, CDR1 is KGHSY, CDR2 FQNENV. The CDR3 length is 14 residues. The V and J ends lost 4 bases and 4 bases respectively, with 12 bases between them. The CDR3 DNA is TGTGCCAGCAGCCCTCTTCGACAGTCAGATACGCAGTATTTT. Its protein is CASSPLRQSDTQYF. The complete variable domain, with remaining parts taken from reference TRBV16 and TRBJ2-3, reads GEEVAQTPKHLVRGEGQKAKLYCAPIKGHSYVFWYQQVLKNEFKFLISFQNENVFDETGMPKERFSAKCLPNSPCSLEIQATKLEDSAVYFCASSPLRQSDTQYFGPGTRLTVL.

The chain recombines TRBV20-1 with TRBJ2-1, with D hard to call. V lost 4 bases and J 6 bases, leaving 16 bases between the germline ends. Germline lookup yields CDR1 DFQATT and CDR2 SNEGSKA (reference sequence). CDR3 length: 14 residues. The CDR3, as DNA: TGCAGTGCTAAAGGTCCAACAACCCCCAATGAGCAGTTCTTC. Amino acid sequence: CSAKGPTTPNEQFF.

This clonotype was seen just once. V and J are TRBV2 and TRBJ2-3; D might be TRBD1 (8 bases). CDR1 and CDR2 from the germline V gene are SNHLY and FYNNEI. V was shortened by 8 bases and J by 4 bases, with 13 bases between the two germline ends. The CDR3 covers 13 residues. This chain's CDR3 is CASRTGRADTQYF. CDR3 bases: TGTGCCAGCCGGACAGGGAGGGCAGATACGCAGTATTTT.

This clonotype was observed a single time. The chain joins TRBV24-1 to TRBJ2-3, with D perhaps TRBD2 (6 bases). Germline CDR1 and CDR2: KGHDR and SFDVKD. The V end lost 4 bases, the J end lost 5 bases, and 12 bases lay between the germline ends. The CDR3 totals 14 residues. The CDR3 bases are TGTGCCACCAGTGAGGGCGGAGGGCGAGATACGCAGTATTTT. It codes for CATSEGGGRDTQYF.

The chain has TRBV20-1 and TRBJ2-2; D possibly corresponds to TRBD1 (5 bases). The V end lost 3 bases, the J end lost 5 bases, and 19 bases lay between the germline ends. The CDR3 spans 16 residues. The V gene's germline CDR1 is DFQATT and CDR2 SNEGSKA (reference sequence). CDR3 sequence (DNA): TGCAGTGCTAGTGCCTCCGCGGCAGGGCGAACCGGGGAGCTGTTTTTT. Translation gives CSASASAAGRTGELFF.

V gene TRBV9 combines with J gene TRBJ1-4; tentatively, D is TRBD1 (5 bases). V was shortened by 3 bases and J by 1 base, with 10 bases between the two germline ends. Germline CDR1 SGDLS, CDR2 YYNGEE. This CDR3 is 15 amino acids long. As DNA, the CDR3 is TGTGCCAGCAGCGCCAGGGAAGGAACTAATGAAAAACTGTTTTTT. It codes for CASSAREGTNEKLFF.

The chain couples TRBV4-1 to TRBJ2-2; 7 nucleotides match TRBD2. Looked up from germline, CDR1 is MGHRA and CDR2 is YSYEKL. This CDR3 region has 17 residues. J gave up 2 bases and V 1 base, and 7 bases lay outside the gene matches. CDR3 bases: TGCGCCAGCAGCCAAGGCCGGGGAGGGTCAAACACCGGGGAGCTGTTTTTT. This encodes CASSQGRGGSNTGELFF.

This chain joins TRBV29-1 and TRBJ1-1; D gene unclear. V dropped 3 bases and J dropped 7 bases, with 15 bases sitting between them. The CDR3 covers 13 residues. CDR1 and CDR2 (germline): SQVTM, ANQGSEA. DNA for the CDR3: TGCAGCGTTGAGGGTCAGAATTACATTGAAGCTTTCTTT. Its protein product is CSVEGQNYIEAFF.

The chain has TRBV30 and TRBJ2-5; 7 bases are a match to TRBD1. J gave up 5 bases and V 7 bases, and 13 bases lay outside the gene matches. The CDR3 spans 14 residues. Germline V gene data show CDR1 as GTSNPN and CDR2 as SVGIG (reference sequence). CDR3 bases: TGTGCCTACTCGAGGACAGGCGGGTGGGAGACCCAGTACTTC. Amino acid sequence: CAYSRTGGWETQYF.

This clonotype has just one count. The rearrangement links TRBV6-5 to TRBJ2-1, with D unresolved. The germline V gene has CDR1 MNHEY and CDR2 SVGAGI. This CDR3 has 11 amino acids. V was cut by 7 bases and J by 4 bases, with 5 bases left in between. The CDR3 sequence is CASTIYNEQFF. CDR3 nucleotide sequence: TGTGCCAGCACCATATACAATGAGCAGTTCTTC.

The V and J genes are TRBV29-1 and TRBJ2-7, with a weak D call TRBD1 (6 bases). Germline CDR1 reads SQVTM; CDR2 reads ANQGSEA. The ends were cut back, 6 bases at V and 4 bases at J, with 19 bases in the middle. The CDR3 is 14 amino acids. The CDR3 DNA sequence: TGCAGCGTGCGAAACAGGGCCGGGGTTTACGAGCAGTACTTC. This codes for CSVRNRAGVYEQYF.

The J gene is TRBJ1-2, the V gene TRBV19; the match to TRBD1 covers 7 bases. V dropped 6 bases and J dropped 5; count of bases not matched to a gene: 15. CDR1 is LNHDA, CDR2 SQIVND, per germline (reference sequence). The CDR3 covers 16 residues. The CDR3 protein is CASSETGQALLYGYTF. As DNA, the CDR3 is TGTGCCAGTAGCGAAACCGGACAGGCTTTGTTATATGGCTACACCTTC.

The chain links TRBV4-1 to TRBJ2-3, with 13 bases lining up with TRBD2. V was clipped by 1 base and J by 4 bases; unmatched bases: 14. This CDR3 region has 20 residues. Germline V gives CDR1 MGHRA, CDR2 YSYEKL. CDR3 nucleotide sequence: TGCGCCAGCAGCCAAGGATCGGTACTAGCGGGAGGGCCTGGGTCAGATACGCAGTATTTT. Amino acids: CASSQGSVLAGGPGSDTQYF.

The rearrangement uses TRBV15 and TRBJ2-2; no clear D gene. This CDR3 contains 15 residues. V lost 0 bases and J 1 base, leaving 6 bases between the germline ends. Germline V CDR1 and CDR2: LNHNV, YYDKDF (reference sequence). The CDR3 bases are TGTGCCACCAGCAGAGACTACCAGAACACCGGGGAGCTGTTTTTT. The encoded protein is CATSRDYQNTGELFF.

This chain uses TRBV30 with TRBJ1-2; D is perhaps TRBD1 (5 bases). This CDR3 contains 14 residues. Trimming took off 1 base at V and 2 bases at J, with 11 bases between the two ends. CDR1 and CDR2 (germline): GTSNPN, SVGIG (reference sequence). Here the CDR3 reads CAWSALGLNYGYTF. The DNA of the CDR3 is TGTGCCTGGAGTGCCCTGGGACTGAACTATGGCTACACCTTC.

The gene calls are TRBV4-3 and TRBJ2-7, with D possibly called TRBD1 or TRBD2 (5 bases each). There are 13 residues in the CDR3. The germline V gene encodes CDR1 LGHNA and CDR2 YSLEER. Trimming cost V 1 base and J 6 bases, with 10 bases left between them. CDR3 residues: CASSQASGLEQYF. CDR3 in DNA: TGCGCCAGCAGCCAAGCATCGGGGCTCGAGCAGTACTTC.

This rearrangement joins TRBV20-1 to TRBJ2-7; 12 positions agree with TRBD2. The V gene end was trimmed by 5 bases and the J gene end by 6 bases; junction bases not matched to a gene: 11. This CDR3 region has 15 residues. Germline assignment: CDR1 DFQATT and CDR2 SNEGSKA (reference sequence). As DNA, the CDR3 is TGCAGTGCTCGACTAGCGGGAGACCTACGGGGCGAGCAGTACTTC. This gives the protein CSARLAGDLRGEQYF.

In DNA form, the CDR3 reads TGTGCCACCAGCAGAGATGGGGAAGGGACAGCCGGAAAACTGTTTTTT. It is translated as CATSRDGEGTAGKLFF. The chain combines TRBV15 with TRBJ1-4, with 7 nucleotides matching TRBD1. V shed 0 bases and J 10 bases; nucleotides not matched to a gene: 11. The germline gives CDR1 LNHNV, CDR2 YYDKDF (reference sequence). CDR3 length equals 16 residues.